One and the same sample provided the 11 T cell receptor beta chains below, sequenced in a study of naive and memory T cell subsets. Study-level points and caveats: A few larger clonotypes appeared in naive repertoires, especially CD8, possibly memory cells re-expressing CD45RA.

Two oligonucleotides, mixed equimolar, formed the beta constant-region primer covering TRBC1 and TRBC2. Four rounds of PCR amplified the ligated cDNA using nested alpha and beta constant-region primers plus SP2. TCRdb reanalysed the UMI-ligation and nested PCR reads using MiXCR and keeps one entry per CDR3 protein. Of about 99,000 distinct CDR3 sequences in the sample, approximately 14% were seen once. For these receptors, no antigen is known. Sequenced: naive CD8+ T cells from blood. The receptors were gathered from a human donor in good health.

This clonotype has just a few counts. The chain carries TRBV23-1 and TRBJ2-1, with D uncertain. TRBV23-1 belongs to the ORF category, with a function that is uncertain. V was shortened by 6 bases and J by 5 bases, with 14 bases between the two germline ends. CDR3 size: 14 residues. The DNA of the CDR3 is TGCGCCAGCAGCCCGCACCAGGATAACAATGAGCAGTTCTTC. Its protein is CASSPHQDNNEQFF.

The gene calls are TRBV7-9 and TRBJ1-5, with D uncertain. In germline, CDR1 is SEHNR, CDR2 FQNEAQ (reference sequence). The CDR3 has 12 amino acids. Trimming removed 5 bases from V and 6 bases from J, with 8 bases in between. The CDR3 bases are TGTGCCAGCAGCGTCAGTGGTCAGCCCCAGCATTTT. Protein: CASSVSGQPQHF.

This clonotype was seen a single time. The chain links TRBV7-9 to TRBJ2-2, with D unclear. CDR3 size: 15 residues. V lost 1 base, J lost 6 bases, and 12 bases lay in between. Germline V gene data show CDR1 as SEHNR and CDR2 as FQNEAQ (reference sequence). The DNA for the CDR3 is TGTGCCAGCAGCTTAGTTGCAGGATCCGCCGGGGAGCTGTTTTTT. Translating gives CASSLVAGSAGELFF.

There are a few counts of this clonotype. The chain links TRBV27 to TRBJ2-7; D tentatively fits TRBD1 or TRBD2 (6 bases each). Germline-derived CDR1 and CDR2 are MNHEY and SMNVEV (reference sequence). CDR3 size: 14 residues. Trimming shortened V by 2 bases and J by 2 bases, and 10 bases separated the two germline ends. CDR3 coding DNA: TGTGCCAGCAGTTTAGGGGGGCACCCCTACGAGCAGTACTTC. Translating it yields CASSLGGHPYEQYF.

This clonotype was found a few times. This rearrangement joins TRBV13 to TRBJ2-1; possible D gene TRBD2, 5 bases. The V and J ends lost 5 bases and 4 bases respectively, with 15 bases between them. Germline V gene lookup returns CDR1 PRHDT and CDR2 FYEKMQ (reference sequence). The length of the CDR3 is 15 residues. The CDR3 loop is CASSPGLEMYNEQFF. The CDR3 DNA reads as TGTGCCAGCAGCCCCGGACTTGAAATGTACAATGAGCAGTTCTTC. Full variable domain (remainder filled in from reference TRBV13 and TRBJ2-1): AAGVIQSPRHLIKEKRETATLKCYPIPRHDTVYWYQQGPGQDPQFLISFYEKMQSDKGSIPDRFSAQQFSDYHSELNMSSLELGDSALYFCASSPGLEMYNEQFFGPGTRLTVL.

In nucleotides, the CDR3 is TGTGCCAGCAGCGATACTGAATTACATCTCTCCTATAATTCACCCCTCCACTTT. Protein: CASSDTELHLSYNSPLHF. The rearrangement links TRBV3-1 to TRBJ1-6, with no clear D. The V and J ends lost 5 bases and 0 bases respectively, with 17 bases between them. Germline values: CDR1 LGHDT, CDR2 YNNKEL (reference sequence). The CDR3 extends over 18 amino acids.

This chain joins TRBV7-9 and TRBJ1-2, with D unclear. V dropped 0 bases and J dropped 1 base, with 0 bases sitting between them. Germline V gives CDR1 SEHNR, CDR2 FQNEAQ (reference sequence). The CDR3 covers 12 residues. CDR3 sequence: CASSLANYGYTF. CDR3 sequence (DNA): TGTGCCAGCAGCTTAGCTAACTATGGCTACACCTTC.

This chain connects TRBV7-3 to TRBJ2-2; perhaps TRBD2 as D (6 bases). The germline gives CDR1 SGHTA, CDR2 FQGTGA. The CDR3 extends over 13 amino acids. Trimming removed 6 bases from V and 6 bases from J, with 11 bases in between. For the CDR3, the DNA is TGTGCCAGCAGAACGGAGGGGTCCGGGGAGCTGTTTTTT. This codes for CASRTEGSGELFF.

This clonotype turned up a few times. The rearrangement joins TRBV15 to TRBJ1-1; no clear D. This CDR3 is 14 amino acids long. From germline, CDR1 is LNHNV and CDR2 YYDKDF (reference sequence). Trimming took 5 bases from V and 2 from J, leaving 12 bases between them. CDR3 nucleotides: TGTGCCACCAGCGTCGGGATATCAAACACTGAAGCTTTCTTT. It encodes CATSVGISNTEAFF.

This clonotype was picked up many times. V is TRBV14 and J is TRBJ2-7; D gene uncertain. Germline assignment: CDR1 SGHDN and CDR2 FVKESK. This CDR3 is 16 amino acids long. The V end lost 5 bases, the J end lost 5 bases, and 22 bases lay between the germline ends. The CDR3 reads CASSTDGQTIVNEQYF. CDR3 nucleotides: TGTGCCAGCAGCACCGACGGGCAAACCATTGTCAACGAGCAGTACTTC.

The V call is TRBV15, the J call TRBJ2-7; 9 bases align to TRBD1. V shed 0 bases, J shed 5 bases, and the junction held 11 bases outside the gene matches. Germline V gives CDR1 LNHNV, CDR2 YYDKDF (reference sequence). CDR3 length: 17 residues. The CDR3 region has the DNA TGTGCCACCAGCAGAGATTGGTGGGGGACAGGGTCCGACGAGCAGTACTTC. Protein sequence: CATSRDWWGTGSDEQYF.